Each of the 9 T cell receptor beta chains below was sequenced from the same sample in a study of Graves' ophthalmopathy and Graves' hyperthyroidism. TCR beta CDR3 amplification used RNA transcripts. HTBI primers were used in a first-round RT-PCR, which preceded a second-round multiplex PCR. TCRdb itself ran the multiplex PCR reads through MiXCR, one entry per CDR3 protein. The sample holds hundreds of thousands of distinct CDR3 sequences; 21% are singletons and the top ten take under 3%. Sequenced material: peripheral blood. All receptors derive from a woman aged 18-35 years with stable Graves' hyperthyroidism.

This clonotype was seen ten or more times. The CDR3: CASSQNPGTGGTYEQYF. The CDR3 DNA follows: TGTGCCAGCAGCCAAAACCCCGGGACAGGGGGTACCTACGAGCAGTACTTC. The rearrangement joins TRBV3-1 to TRBJ2-7; 11 bases agree with TRBD1. V lost 2 bases to trimming and J lost 2 bases; unmatched junction nucleotides: 8. Germline CDR1 and CDR2: LGHDT and YNNKEL (reference sequence). The CDR3 sequence is 17 residues long.

This clonotype was seen many times. The chain recombines TRBV11-2 with TRBJ2-5; 10 bases map to TRBD1. With 3 bases clipped from V and 6 bases from J, the junction kept 4 bases outside the gene matches. Per germline, CDR1 SGHAT and CDR2 FQNNGV. The CDR3 has 14 amino acids. This CDR3 reads CASSLRDRGQTQYF. The CDR3, as DNA: TGTGCCAGCAGCTTGAGGGACAGGGGACAGACCCAGTACTTC.

Turning to this clonotype: A single base separates this from a much larger clone, so it may be a read error. The chain has TRBV12-3 or TRBV12-4 and TRBJ2-7; TRBD2 matches 7 bases. The CDR3 is 14 residues long. CDR3 loop: CASSFGGDGYERYF. CDR3 nucleotides: TGTGCCAGCAGTTTTGGGGGGGACGGCTACGAGCGGTACTTC.

This clonotype appeared a single time. The genes are TRBV15 and TRBJ2-7; TRBD1 or TRBD2 may be the D gene (6 bases each). The germline CDR1 and CDR2 sequences are LNHNV and YYDKDF (reference sequence). CDR3 size: 15 residues. V shed 1 base and J shed 2 bases, with 12 bases lying between them. DNA of the CDR3: TGTGCCACCAGCAGAGTGGGGGGACAAGCCTACGAGCAGTACTTC. This sequence encodes CATSRVGGQAYEQYF. Full variable domain (remainder filled in from reference TRBV15 and TRBJ2-7): DAMVIQNPRYQVTQFGKPVTLSCSQTLNHNVMYWYQQKSSQAPKLLFHYYDKDFNNEADTPDNFQSRRPNTSFCFLDIRSPGLGDTAMYLCATSRVGGQAYEQYFGPGTRLTVT.

There are many counts of this clonotype. The chain joins TRBV2 to TRBJ1-2; D is uncertain. The CDR3 is 13 amino acids. Trimming pared 0 bases from V and 6 bases from J, leaving 8 bases between. CDR1 is SNHLY and CDR2 is FYNNEI in the germline V gene. CDR3: CASSEAPGNGYTF. DNA for the CDR3: TGTGCCAGCAGTGAAGCGCCCGGGAATGGCTACACCTTC.

This clonotype was counted ten times or more. The germline gene is not matched at one end of the junction; a read error may be the cause. The V and J genes are TRBV4-3 and TRBJ2-5; D perhaps matches TRBD2 (5 bases). The germline gives CDR1 LGHNA, CDR2 YSLEER. The CDR3 extends over 14 amino acids. CDR3 sequence reads: CASSQVGGQETQYF. The CDR3 DNA sequence: TGTGCCAGCAGCCAAGTCGGAGGACAAGAGACCCAGTACTTC.

This clonotype came up many times. The rearrangement links TRBV2 to TRBJ2-2; 8 bases fit TRBD1. CDR3 length: 13 residues. Trimming cost V 7 bases and J 4 bases; bases outside gene matches: 2. Germline V gene data show CDR1 as SNHLY and CDR2 as FYNNEI. This CDR3 reads CASTGQATGELFF. The CDR3 region has the DNA TGTGCCAGCACGGGACAGGCCACCGGGGAGCTGTTTTTT.

This clonotype was seen repeatedly, ten times or more. The J gene is TRBJ2-7, the V gene TRBV2, with TRBD2 matching over 7 bases. The CDR3 is 13 amino acids. J gave up 5 bases and V 4 bases, and 5 bases lay outside the gene matches. In germline, CDR1 is SNHLY, CDR2 FYNNEI. The CDR3 is CASSVIREDEQYF. In nucleotides, the CDR3 is TGTGCCAGCAGTGTTATCCGGGAGGACGAGCAGTACTTC. Filled out from reference TRBV2 and TRBJ2-7, the complete variable domain reads EPEVTQTPSHQVTQMGQEVILRCVPISNHLYFYWYRQILGQKVEFLVSFYNNEISEKSEIFDDQFSVERPDGSNFTLKIRSTKLEDSAMYFCASSVIREDEQYFGPGTRLTVT.

There are many counts of this clonotype. This chain joins TRBV11-2 and TRBJ2-7; TRBD2 might be the D (6 bases). The CDR3 has 14 residues. V gave up 1 base and J gave up 2 bases, with 9 bases separating them. Germline V CDR1 and CDR2: SGHAT, FQNNGV. CDR3 nucleotide sequence: TGTGCCAGCAGCTTAGCAGGACTACCCTACGAGCAGTACTTC. It specifies CASSLAGLPYEQYF.